The 32 T cell receptor beta chains given below trace back to one sample, sequenced in a study of blood T cell repertoires in COVID-19. Measured with immunoSEQ multiplex PCR; TCRdb has only the in-frame clones, and not every one. The top ten hold 1.9% of the sample, which has roughly 80,000 clones, roughly 86% seen once. Sequencing input: peripheral blood. These receptors originate from a woman aged 55-70 years with acute or convalescent COVID-19.

The V call is TRBV6-5, the J call TRBJ2-7; D possibly corresponds to TRBD1 (6 bases). Germline lookup yields CDR1 MNHEY and CDR2 SVGAGI. Deletions cut 0 bases from V and 5 bases from J, with 11 bases between. The CDR3 length is 14 residues. CDR3 loop: CASSYSDRFDEQYF. The CDR3 bases are TGTGCCAGCAGTTACTCCGACAGGTTCGACGAGCAGTACTTC.

The J gene is TRBJ2-1, the V gene TRBV10-3, with D possibly being TRBD1 (5 bases). This CDR3 region has 15 residues. The germline gives CDR1 ENHRY, CDR2 SYGVKD. Trimming left V 6 bases short and J 1 base short, with 13 bases between. CDR3 sequence reads: CAIRSPQGSYNEQFF. CDR3 DNA sequence: TGTGCCATCAGGAGCCCCCAGGGTTCCTACAATGAGCAGTTCTTC.

This clone was picked up one time. The rearrangement links TRBV7-3 to TRBJ1-1; TRBD1 matches at 8 bases. From germline, CDR1 is SGHTA and CDR2 FQGTGA. This CDR3 is 13 amino acids long. After removal of 6 bases from V and 4 bases from J, the junction contained 4 bases not matched to a gene. The CDR3 reads CASRTGVGTEAFF. The CDR3 DNA reads TGTGCCAGCAGGACAGGGGTCGGCACTGAAGCTTTCTTT.

V and J are TRBV12-3 or TRBV12-4 and TRBJ1-2, with 7 bases matching TRBD1. This CDR3 is 13 amino acids long. Trimming at V came to 5 bases and at J to 11 bases, leaving 11 bases not matched to a gene. CDR3 residues: CASSRNRDSSYTF. DNA for the CDR3: TGTGCCAGCAGTAGGAATCGGGACAGTTCGTACACCTTC.

V and J are TRBV5-5 and TRBJ1-6; weak D call: TRBD1 (6 bases). Germline V gene data show CDR1 as SGHKS and CDR2 as YYEKEE (reference sequence). V was shortened by 0 bases and J by 10 bases, with 17 bases between the two germline ends. The CDR3 runs to 16 residues. The CDR3 protein is CASSLDHVQGQSPLHF. As DNA, the CDR3 is TGTGCCAGCAGCTTGGATCACGTACAGGGACAATCACCCCTCCACTTT.

This clone was observed a handful of times. V is TRBV19 and J is TRBJ1-5; 12 nucleotides align to TRBD1. This CDR3 has 17 residues. The J segment lost 4 bases and the V segment lost 3 bases, leaving 7 bases of the junction unmatched. Germline CDR1 LNHDA, CDR2 SQIVND (reference sequence). The chain's CDR3 is CASSITGQGAPNQPQHF. The CDR3, as DNA: TGTGCCAGTAGTATCACGGGACAGGGGGCCCCAAATCAGCCCCAGCATTTT. The entire variable domain, with the rest obtained from reference TRBV19 and TRBJ1-5, is as follows: DGGITQSPKYLFRKEGQNVTLSCEQNLNHDAMYWYRQDPGQGLRLIYYSQIVNDFQKGDIAEGYSVSREKKESFPLTVTSAQKNPTAFYLCASSITGQGAPNQPQHFGDGTRLSIL.

V gene TRBV6-5 combines with J gene TRBJ1-1, with TRBD1 identical over 9 bases. The CDR3 loop spans 14 amino acids. CDR1 and CDR2 (germline): MNHEY, SVGAGI. V was pared by 4 bases and J by 3 bases, with 3 bases of the junction left unmatched. The CDR3: CASSSDRGYTEAFF. CDR3 coding DNA: TGTGCCAGCAGTTCAGACAGGGGGTACACTGAAGCTTTCTTT.

This chain links TRBV6-2 or TRBV6-3 with TRBJ1-5, with D maybe TRBD1 (5 bases). Germline-derived CDR1 and CDR2 are MNHEY and SVGEGT. This CDR3 is 18 amino acids long. The ends were cut back, 2 bases at V and 0 bases at J, with 17 bases in the middle. As DNA, the CDR3 is TGTGCCAGCAGTTACGACAGCCAGGGCATCTATAGCAATCAGCCCCAGCATTTT. This sequence encodes CASSYDSQGIYSNQPQHF.

The chain links TRBV30 to TRBJ2-2; D may be TRBD1 (5 bases). Looked up from germline, CDR1 is GTSNPN and CDR2 is SVGIG (reference sequence). Trimming shortened V by 4 bases and J by 2 bases, and 14 bases separated the two germline ends. The CDR3 is 15 amino acids. CDR3 nucleotides: TGTGCCTGGACCCCCTTGACAGCCAACACCGGGGAGCTGTTTTTT. This gives the protein CAWTPLTANTGELFF.

The J gene is TRBJ2-3, the V gene TRBV10-3; D unclear. V lost 0 bases, J lost 3 bases, and 13 bases lay in between. This CDR3 is 16 amino acids long. Germline loops: CDR1 ENHRY, CDR2 SYGVKD. The CDR3 loop reads CAISESMAALTDTQYF. CDR3 bases: TGTGCCATCAGTGAGTCGATGGCGGCGCTGACAGATACGCAGTATTTT.

V and J are TRBV27 and TRBJ1-1; TRBD1 is a possible D gene (6 bases). This CDR3 comprises 13 residues. Trimming took off 2 bases at V and 8 bases at J, with 12 bases between the two ends. Germline V gene lookup returns CDR1 MNHEY and CDR2 SMNVEV (reference sequence). This chain's CDR3 is CASSLTMTGEAFF. The CDR3 region has the DNA TGTGCCAGCAGTTTAACGATGACAGGAGAAGCTTTCTTT.

Only a few counts were recorded for this clone. V is TRBV27 and J is TRBJ2-7; D possibly corresponds to TRBD1 (6 bases). Trimming removed 3 bases at V and 6 bases at J, with 12 bases between. This CDR3 spans 13 amino acids. From germline, CDR1 is MNHEY and CDR2 SMNVEV (reference sequence). Written as DNA, the CDR3 is TGTGCCAGCAGTTTGTGGAAGACAGGCGAGCAGTACTTC. It codes for CASSLWKTGEQYF.

This chain joins TRBV4-1 and TRBJ1-2; tentatively, D is TRBD1 (6 bases). Per the germline V gene, CDR1 is MGHRA and CDR2 is YSYEKL. Trimming took off 0 bases at V and 3 bases at J, with 11 bases between the two ends. This CDR3 is built from 15 residues. DNA of the CDR3: TGCGCCAGCAGCCAAGATGGCCAGGGGTACTATGGCTACACCTTC. Protein product: CASSQDGQGYYGYTF.

This chain joins TRBV18 and TRBJ1-5; TRBD1 matches at 8 bases. Trimming took 3 bases from V and 2 from J; bases not matched to a gene: 3. CDR3 length: 15 residues. Per the germline V gene, CDR1 is KGHSH and CDR2 is LQKENI. The CDR3 bases are TGTGCCAGCTCACCCTCGACAGGGGGCAATCAGCCCCAGCATTTT. Amino acid sequence: CASSPSTGGNQPQHF. Together with reference TRBV18 and TRBJ1-5, the CDR3 gives the full variable domain: NAGVMQNPRHLVRRRGQEARLRCSPMKGHSHVYWYRQLPEEGLKFMVYLQKENIIDESGMPKERFSAEFPKEGPSILRIQQVVRGDSAAYFCASSPSTGGNQPQHFGDGTRLSIL.

The V call is TRBV5-1, the J call TRBJ2-7; 9 bases agree with TRBD2. This CDR3 is 16 amino acids long. From germline, CDR1 is SGHRS and CDR2 YFSETQ. V shed 4 bases, J shed 0 bases, and the junction held 8 bases outside the gene matches. The CDR3 DNA sequence: TGCGCCAGCAGCCCTGGACTAGCGTTGAGCTCCTACGAGCAGTACTTC. It translates to CASSPGLALSSYEQYF.

The V gene is TRBV28, the J gene TRBJ2-7, with 11 bases fitting TRBD1. After removal of 6 bases from V and 0 bases from J, the junction contained 7 bases not matched to a gene. Germline lookup yields CDR1 MDHEN and CDR2 SYDVKM. This CDR3 is 16 amino acids long. DNA for the CDR3: TGTGCCAGCAGAAGTCTTGGGACAGGGGGCTCCTACGAGCAGTACTTC. It is translated as CASRSLGTGGSYEQYF.

This clone has a handful of counts. This sequence joins TRBV2 and TRBJ2-7; 8 positions agree with TRBD1. The CDR3 consists of 13 residues. The J segment lost 3 bases and the V segment lost 5 bases, leaving 3 bases of the junction unmatched. Germline-derived CDR1 and CDR2 are SNHLY and FYNNEI. The CDR3 sequence: CASSRQGNYEQYF. The CDR3 region has the DNA TGTGCCAGCAGTCGACAGGGGAACTACGAGCAGTACTTC.

The rearrangement uses TRBV7-2 and TRBJ1-1; no firm D call. Trimming took off 1 base at V and 3 bases at J, with 6 bases between the two ends. The germline CDR1 and CDR2 sequences are SGHTA and FQGNSA. This CDR3 spans 13 amino acids. CDR3 sequence (DNA): TGTGCCAGCAGCTTAGATGGAGACACTGAAGCTTTCTTT. Residues: CASSLDGDTEAFF. The full variable domain, completed using reference TRBV7-2 and TRBJ1-1, is GAGVSQSPSNKVTEKGKDVELRCDPISGHTALYWYRQSLGQGLEFLIYFQGNSAPDKSGLPSDRFSAERTGGSVSTLTIQRTQQEDSAVYLCASSLDGDTEAFFGQGTRLTVV.

The chain joins TRBV30 to TRBJ1-1, with unresolved D. Trimming stripped 0 bases from V and 4 bases from J, with 15 bases between. Per germline, CDR1 GTSNPN and CDR2 SVGIG (reference sequence). The length of the CDR3 is 15 residues. The CDR3 protein is CAWSVPEGFGTEAFF. Written as DNA, the CDR3 is TGTGCCTGGAGTGTACCGGAGGGTTTCGGCACTGAAGCTTTCTTT.

The count of this clone is one. The chain is built from TRBV11-1 and TRBJ2-7; the match to TRBD1 covers 10 bases. This CDR3 spans 14 amino acids. Looked up from germline, CDR1 is SGHAT and CDR2 is FQDESV (reference sequence). The trim removed 5 bases at V and 5 bases at J, leaving 6 bases unmatched. The CDR3: CASSPTGGVNEQYF. The CDR3 nucleotides are TGTGCCAGCAGCCCGACAGGGGGCGTCAACGAGCAGTACTTC. The full variable domain, its missing parts supplied by reference TRBV11-1 and TRBJ2-7, is EAEVAQSPRYKITEKSQAVAFWCDPISGHATLYWYRQILGQGPELLVQFQDESVVDDSQLPKDRFSAERLKGVDSTLKIQPAELGDSAMYLCASSPTGGVNEQYFGPGTRLTVT.

This chain connects TRBV10-2 to TRBJ1-2; 9 positions match TRBD1. CDR3 length: 13 amino acids. The V gene's germline CDR1 is WSHSY and CDR2 SAAADI. V lost 10 bases to trimming and J lost 7 bases; unmatched junction nucleotides: 10. CDR3 protein: CATMQGQGFGYTF. CDR3 nucleotide sequence: TGCGCCACCATGCAGGGACAGGGATTTGGCTACACCTTC.

The chain links TRBV24-1 to TRBJ2-3, with 7 nucleotides matching TRBD2. The V gene end was trimmed by 4 bases and the J gene end by 5 bases; junction bases not matched to a gene: 11. Germline CDR1 is KGHDR and CDR2 is SFDVKD. CDR3 length equals 16 residues. The CDR3 loop is CATSDPSGVGVDTQYF. In nucleotides, the CDR3 is TGTGCCACCAGTGACCCCAGCGGGGTGGGTGTAGATACGCAGTATTTT.

The V gene is TRBV2, the J gene TRBJ2-7, with 8 bases identical to TRBD1. The germline CDR1 and CDR2 sequences are SNHLY and FYNNEI. The V segment lost 5 bases and the J segment 3 bases; nucleotides outside the gene matches: 6. The CDR3 runs to 14 residues. The CDR3 DNA reads TGTGCCAGCAGTCAACAGGGGGATCTCTACGAGCAGTACTTC. Its protein product is CASSQQGDLYEQYF.

The rearrangement uses TRBV5-1 and TRBJ2-3; D possibly corresponds to TRBD2 (6 bases). Trimming cost V 6 bases and J 0 bases, with 14 bases left between them. This CDR3 contains 15 residues. Germline CDR1 reads SGHRS; CDR2 reads YFSETQ. CDR3 sequence (DNA): TGCGCCAGCACCCTAAGTGGGACTAGCACAGATACGCAGTATTTT. Translated: CASTLSGTSTDTQYF. Looking up the rest from reference TRBV5-1 and TRBJ2-3 gives the full variable domain: KAGVTQTPRYLIKTRGQQVTLSCSPISGHRSVSWYQQTPGQGLQFLFEYFSETQRNKGNFPGRFSGRQFSNSRSEMNVSTLELGDSALYLCASTLSGTSTDTQYFGPGTRLTVL.

The chain combines TRBV19 with TRBJ2-5, with 7 bases that match TRBD2. The length of the CDR3 is 15 residues. With V trimmed by 5 bases and J by 3 bases, 9 bases remained unmatched. Germline V CDR1 and CDR2: LNHDA, SQIVND (reference sequence). The CDR3 DNA is TGTGCCAGTAGTTCCTTGGGGCTAGCGGAAGAGACCCAGTACTTC. It specifies CASSSLGLAEETQYF.

J is TRBJ1-2 and V is TRBV7-2, with D perhaps matching TRBD1 (5 bases). The V and J ends lost 0 bases and 4 bases respectively, with 15 bases between them. This CDR3 comprises 16 residues. Germline V lookup: CDR1 SGHTA, CDR2 FQGNSA. The CDR3 nucleotides are TGTGCCAGCAGCTTAGCGCTGCGGGGGAAAGGCTATGGCTACACCTTC. Translated, it gives CASSLALRGKGYGYTF.

V gene TRBV7-2 combines with J gene TRBJ1-3, with TRBD1 identical over 9 bases. The V segment lost 3 bases and the J segment 3 bases; nucleotides outside the gene matches: 9. The CDR3 runs 17 residues. Germline CDR1 reads SGHTA; CDR2 reads FQGNSA. The CDR3, as DNA: TGTGCCAGCAGCTTGGAGGGGACAGGGTCTTATGGAAACACCATATATTTT. Its translation: CASSLEGTGSYGNTIYF. Full variable domain (remainder filled in from reference TRBV7-2 and TRBJ1-3): GAGVSQSPSNKVTEKGKDVELRCDPISGHTALYWYRQSLGQGLEFLIYFQGNSAPDKSGLPSDRFSAERTGGSVSTLTIQRTQQEDSAVYLCASSLEGTGSYGNTIYFGEGSWLTVV.

This sequence joins TRBV2 and TRBJ1-4; 7 nucleotides match TRBD1. This CDR3 has 14 amino acids. V was pared by 4 bases and J by 7 bases, with 6 bases of the junction left unmatched. Looked up from germline, CDR1 is SNHLY and CDR2 is FYNNEI. The DNA for the CDR3 is TGTGCCAGCAGTGGACAGGGTACGTTTGAAAAACTGTTTTTT. It yields the protein CASSGQGTFEKLFF.

The chain employs TRBV4-2 and TRBJ2-7; 7 bases map to TRBD1. J lost 1 base, V lost 4 bases, and 7 bases had no gene match. Looked up from germline, CDR1 is LGHNA and CDR2 is YNFKEQ. The CDR3 is made up of 15 amino acids. The chain's CDR3 is CASSPTGTASYEQYF. The CDR3 nucleotides are TGTGCCAGCAGCCCGACCGGGACAGCTTCCTACGAGCAGTACTTC.

The CDR3 DNA reads as TGTGCCAGCCAGAGACAGAACTATGGCTACACCTTC. Translating gives CASQRQNYGYTF. V is TRBV5-6 and J is TRBJ1-2, with TRBD1 as a possible D gene (5 bases). The length of the CDR3 is 12 residues. Per germline, CDR1 SGHDT and CDR2 YYEEEE. Trimming stripped 7 bases from V and 2 bases from J, with 9 bases between.

This chain links TRBV5-8 with TRBJ2-2; D is perhaps TRBD1 (5 bases). The germline V gene encodes CDR1 SGHTS and CDR2 YDEGEE. This CDR3 has 13 residues. Trimming left V 3 bases short and J 4 bases short, with 7 bases between. The CDR3: CASSSDSTGELFF. The CDR3 nucleotides read TGTGCCAGCAGCTCCGACAGCACCGGGGAGCTGTTTTTT.

The chain combines TRBV4-2 with TRBJ1-2; a weak D match, TRBD1 (5 bases). The V and J ends lost 0 bases and 3 bases respectively, with 14 bases between them. Looked up from germline, CDR1 is LGHNA and CDR2 is YNFKEQ. The CDR3 is made up of 16 amino acids. In DNA, the CDR3 is TGTGCCAGCAGCCAAGAGTTTGGGGCGTCCGACTATGGCTACACCTTC. Protein product: CASSQEFGASDYGYTF.